Each of the 28 T cell receptor beta chains below was sequenced from the same sample in a study of cytomegalovirus exposure and HLA in healthy donors. In the PCR, 60 Vbeta and 13 Jbeta primers were used. Measured with immunoSEQ multiplex PCR; TCRdb has only the in-frame clones, and not every one. The sample yields 150,000 or so clones, approximately 72% seen once. The sequenced sample consisted of PBMCs. The receptors derive from a human donor in good health.

The chain employs TRBV2 and TRBJ1-5; TRBD1 matches 9 bases. Germline V gene lookup returns CDR1 SNHLY and CDR2 FYNNEI. V shed 7 bases, J shed 2 bases, and the junction held 3 bases outside the gene matches. The CDR3 spans 14 residues. In nucleotides, the CDR3 is TGTGCCAGCATGGGGACAGGGCGCAATCAGCCCCAGCATTTT. It encodes CASMGTGRNQPQHF. Full variable domain (remainder filled in from reference TRBV2 and TRBJ1-5): EPEVTQTPSHQVTQMGQEVILRCVPISNHLYFYWYRQILGQKVEFLVSFYNNEISEKSEIFDDQFSVERPDGSNFTLKIRSTKLEDSAMYFCASMGTGRNQPQHFGDGTRLSIL.

V usage is TRBV10-2 and J usage is TRBJ2-7; 11 bases agree with TRBD2. CDR3 size: 15 residues. V lost 4 bases and J lost 4; bases outside the gene matches: 6. CDR1 WSHSY and CDR2 SAAADI come from the germline V gene. CDR3 loop: CASSGELAGAYEQYF. In DNA, the CDR3 is TGCGCCAGCAGTGGCGAACTAGCGGGGGCATACGAGCAGTACTTC.

This sequence joins TRBV19 and TRBJ1-1, with D tentatively TRBD1 (6 bases). Germline values: CDR1 LNHDA, CDR2 SQIVND (reference sequence). The CDR3 covers 15 residues. Trimming stripped 7 bases from V and 0 bases from J, with 15 bases between. The CDR3 region is CASTTTGTLNTEAFF. The CDR3 DNA is TGTGCCAGTACCACGACGGGGACACTGAACACTGAAGCTTTCTTT.

This clone occurred a few times. The gene calls are TRBV10-2 and TRBJ2-7, with 10 positions matching TRBD2. The V segment lost 4 bases and the J segment 3 bases; nucleotides outside the gene matches: 3. From germline, CDR1 is WSHSY and CDR2 SAAADI. This CDR3 is 14 amino acids long. Here the CDR3 DNA reads TGCGCCAGCAGTGGCCTAGCGGGGGACTACGAGCAGTACTTC. Protein sequence: CASSGLAGDYEQYF.

This clone appeared a few times. J is TRBJ2-5 and V is TRBV5-6; D possibly corresponds to TRBD1 (6 bases). The CDR3 is made up of 13 amino acids. Germline V CDR1 and CDR2: SGHDT, YYEEEE. V dropped 4 bases and J dropped 5 bases, with 12 bases sitting between them. The CDR3 nucleotides are TGTGCCAGCAGCGATGAGGGGGAGGAGACCCAGTACTTC. It codes for CASSDEGEETQYF.

V usage is TRBV19 and J usage is TRBJ2-5, with 11 bases that match TRBD2. CDR1 LNHDA and CDR2 SQIVND come from the germline V gene (reference sequence). With V trimmed by 1 base and J by 5 bases, 15 bases remained unmatched. The CDR3 is 19 residues long. The CDR3 DNA reads as TGTGCCAGTAGTATAGGGGCTAGCGGGGGGCGGGTAAAAAGGGAGACCCAGTACTTC. Translating gives CASSIGASGGRVKRETQYF.

There are a few counts of this clone. This rearrangement joins TRBV9 to TRBJ2-3; 11 bases match TRBD2. The CDR3 has 15 residues. Trimming at V came to 4 bases and at J to 4 bases, leaving 5 bases not matched to a gene. CDR1 and CDR2 from the germline V gene are SGDLS and YYNGEE. The CDR3 DNA sequence: TGTGCCAGCAGCCCGGGACTAGCGGTAGCAGATACGCAGTATTTT. It specifies CASSPGLAVADTQYF.

Points on this clone: The junction departs from the called germline gene at one end, perhaps through a read error. The chain recombines TRBV7-2 with TRBJ1-5; 12 bases are a match to TRBD1. The CDR3 is made up of 15 amino acids. Germline values: CDR1 SGHTA, CDR2 FQGNSA. The CDR3 sequence is CASRLGTGGDQPQHF. The CDR3 coding sequence is TGTGCCAGCAGGTTAGGGACAGGGGGCGATCAGCCCCAGCATTTT.

V and J are TRBV27 and TRBJ2-5, with TRBD1 matching over 10 bases. The CDR3 covers 13 residues. Trimming took 5 bases from V and 5 from J; bases not matched to a gene: 2. CDR1 and CDR2 (germline): MNHEY, SMNVEV (reference sequence). CDR3 residues: CASSRQGAETQYF. The CDR3 DNA sequence: TGTGCCAGCAGTAGACAGGGGGCTGAGACCCAGTACTTC.

This clone turned up a few times. The J gene is TRBJ1-4, the V gene TRBV5-6, with D perhaps TRBD1 (6 bases). The ends were cut back, 2 bases at V and 8 bases at J, with 13 bases in the middle. This CDR3 is 14 amino acids long. The germline CDR1 and CDR2 sequences are SGHDT and YYEEEE. CDR3 coding DNA: TGTGCCAGCAGCTTAGCGGGGGCGTGGGAAAAACTGTTTTTT. This sequence encodes CASSLAGAWEKLFF.

The rearrangement links TRBV6-1 to TRBJ1-6; 10 bases match TRBD1. The germline CDR1 and CDR2 sequences are MNHNS and SASEGT. The V gene end was trimmed by 7 bases and the J gene end by 9 bases; junction bases not matched to a gene: 9. The CDR3 covers 15 residues. CDR3 DNA: TGTGCCAGCACCCTGGAGACAGGGGGCAGTTCACCCCTCCACTTT. Translated, it gives CASTLETGGSSPLHF.

This clone was recorded a few times. The V call is TRBV4-3, the J call TRBJ1-2; D might be TRBD1 (6 bases). The V gene lost 6 bases and the J gene lost 8 bases, with 10 bases spanning the gap. Per the germline V gene, CDR1 is LGHNA and CDR2 is YSLEER. This CDR3 has 11 residues. In nucleotides, the CDR3 is TGCGCCAGCAGAGGGGGAGGGGGCTACACCTTC. This gives the protein CASRGGGGYTF.

This chain connects TRBV11-2 to TRBJ2-3; a weak D match, TRBD2 (6 bases). Germline V gene sequence: CDR1 SGHAT, CDR2 FQNNGV. The germline V and J ends were trimmed by 4 bases and 2 bases, with 13 bases remaining between them. This CDR3 has 15 amino acids. The CDR3 region has the DNA TGTGCCAGCAGCTCCAGACTAGGGGACACAGATACGCAGTATTTT. Translating gives CASSSRLGDTDTQYF.

The V call is TRBV7-9, the J call TRBJ2-3; 10 nucleotides align to TRBD1. The CDR3 covers 14 residues. Germline assignment: CDR1 SEHNR and CDR2 FQNEAQ (reference sequence). Losses at the gene ends were 6 bases for V and 2 bases for J; bases not matched to a gene: 2. The CDR3 protein is CASRDRGNTDTQYF. The CDR3 nucleotides read TGTGCCAGCAGGGACAGGGGGAACACAGATACGCAGTATTTT.

In this sample, this clone turned up a few times. This chain joins TRBV5-5 and TRBJ2-7, with TRBD2 matching over 7 bases. Germline V CDR1 and CDR2: SGHKS, YYEKEE (reference sequence). The CDR3 totals 19 residues. After removal of 2 bases from V and 2 bases from J, the junction contained 19 bases not matched to a gene. In nucleotides, the CDR3 is TGTGCCAGCAGCTTTAGGAGAAGCGGGGTATCCCCCTGGACCTACGAGCAGTACTTC. Amino acids: CASSFRRSGVSPWTYEQYF. The variable domain in full, completed from reference TRBV5-5 and TRBJ2-7, reads DAGVTQSPTHLIKTRGQQVTLRCSPISGHKSVSWYQQVLGQGPQFIFQYYEKEERGRGNFPDRFSARQFPNYSSELNVNALLLGDSALYLCASSFRRSGVSPWTYEQYFGPGTRLTVT.

This sequence joins TRBV4-1 and TRBJ2-5, with TRBD2 identical over 11 bases. The V gene's germline CDR1 is MGHRA and CDR2 YSYEKL. The length of the CDR3 is 16 residues. The junction had 9 bases not matched to a gene; V was cut back by 4 bases and J by 5 bases. This CDR3 reads CASSRIAGGTWETQYF. The CDR3, as DNA: TGCGCCAGCAGCCGAATAGCGGGGGGGACCTGGGAGACCCAGTACTTC.

This clone was observed a handful of times. V gene TRBV4-1 combines with J gene TRBJ1-1; 8 bases align to TRBD1. V lost 3 bases to trimming and J lost 5 bases; unmatched junction nucleotides: 5. This CDR3 spans 14 amino acids. Germline V lookup: CDR1 MGHRA, CDR2 YSYEKL. Here the CDR3 reads CASSHQGARTEAFF. The CDR3 nucleotides read TGCGCCAGCAGCCACCAGGGGGCGAGGACTGAAGCTTTCTTT.

The CDR3 sequence: CASSRDTNTGELFF. CDR3 bases: TGTGCCAGCAGCCGGGACACCAACACCGGGGAGCTGTTTTTT. The V and J genes are TRBV6-5 and TRBJ2-2, with a possible D match to TRBD1 (6 bases). This CDR3 comprises 14 residues. CDR1 is MNHEY, CDR2 SVGAGI, per germline. The germline V and J ends were trimmed by 6 bases and 2 bases, with 10 bases remaining between them.

This clone turned up a few times. This chain uses TRBV18 with TRBJ1-6; D is unclear. This CDR3 spans 15 amino acids. V was shortened by 3 bases and J by 3 bases, with 9 bases between the two germline ends. Germline-derived CDR1 and CDR2 are KGHSH and LQKENI. In DNA, the CDR3 is TGTGCCAGCTCACCCTTGGCGGGCTATAATTCACCCCTCCACTTT. Translation: CASSPLAGYNSPLHF.

V and J are TRBV6-4 and TRBJ2-3; 14 bases align to TRBD2. V lost 6 bases and J lost 6; bases outside the gene matches: 2. CDR1 is MRHNA, CDR2 SNTAGT, per germline. The CDR3 consists of 14 residues. The CDR3 loop is CASSGLAGGDTQYF. Written as DNA, the CDR3 is TGTGCCAGCAGCGGACTAGCGGGGGGTGATACGCAGTATTTT.

J is TRBJ1-2 and V is TRBV2, with D unclear. V lost 6 bases and J 3 bases, leaving 11 bases between the germline ends. Germline CDR1 is SNHLY and CDR2 is FYNNEI. This CDR3 region has 13 residues. The CDR3 DNA reads as TGTGCCAGCAGCGCGGGGAGCTACTATGGCTACACCTTC. Translated: CASSAGSYYGYTF.

The chain couples TRBV6-1 to TRBJ1-3; D is possibly TRBD1 (6 bases). The CDR3 contains 15 residues. CDR1 and CDR2 (germline): MNHNS, SASEGT. V lost 4 bases, J lost 0 bases, and 10 bases lay in between. Here the CDR3 DNA reads TGTGCCAGCAGTGCGGACAGAACCTCTGGAAACACCATATATTTT. Translating gives CASSADRTSGNTIYF.

The rearrangement links TRBV18 to TRBJ2-5; possible D gene TRBD2, 7 bases. Per germline, CDR1 KGHSH and CDR2 LQKENI. The CDR3 covers 14 residues. V was pared by 3 bases and J by 5 bases, with 13 bases between. The chain's CDR3 is CASSPQQGGETQYF. The CDR3 DNA reads TGTGCCAGCTCACCCCAACAGGGAGGGGAGACCCAGTACTTC. Based on the CDR3 plus reference TRBV18 and TRBJ2-5, the full variable domain is NAGVMQNPRHLVRRRGQEARLRCSPMKGHSHVYWYRQLPEEGLKFMVYLQKENIIDESGMPKERFSAEFPKEGPSILRIQQVVRGDSAAYFCASSPQQGGETQYFGPGTRLLVL.

This clone came up once. This chain uses TRBV7-9 with TRBJ2-5; D call uncertain. The V end lost 3 bases, the J end lost 2 bases, and 10 bases lay between the germline ends. The CDR3 runs to 14 residues. CDR1 is SEHNR and CDR2 is FQNEAQ in the germline V gene (reference sequence). CDR3 loop: CASSFRRQQETQYF. The CDR3 DNA sequence: TGTGCCAGCAGCTTTCGGCGGCAACAAGAGACCCAGTACTTC. The full variable domain, its missing parts supplied by reference TRBV7-9 and TRBJ2-5, is DTGVSQNPRHKITKRGQNVTFRCDPISEHNRLYWYRQTLGQGPEFLTYFQNEAQLEKSRLLSDRFSAERPKGSFSTLEIQRTEQGDSAMYLCASSFRRQQETQYFGPGTRLLVL.

With regard to this clone: This specimen includes other DNA sequences encoding the same CDR3. The chain employs TRBV19 and TRBJ2-7; the match to TRBD1 covers 7 bases. Looked up from germline, CDR1 is LNHDA and CDR2 is SQIVND (reference sequence). The J segment lost 3 bases and the V segment lost 6 bases, leaving 5 bases of the junction unmatched. This CDR3 region has 13 residues. The CDR3 region has the DNA TGTGCCAGTAGCCCGGGACAGAACTACGAGCAGTACTTC. This sequence encodes CASSPGQNYEQYF.

Only a few counts were recorded for this clone. The rearrangement links TRBV13 to TRBJ1-4; D remains ambiguous. CDR1 is PRHDT and CDR2 is FYEKMQ in the germline V gene (reference sequence). V was cut by 0 bases and J by 4 bases, with 6 bases left in between. There are 14 residues in the CDR3. The CDR3 DNA reads as TGTGCCAGCAGCTTAGGCCGAGTTAATGAAAAACTGTTTTTT. It yields the protein CASSLGRVNEKLFF.

This clone was counted only a few times. CDR3 nucleotides: TGTGCCAGCAGCTTGTCAGGCCATCGCACAGATACGCAGTATTTT. Protein product: CASSLSGHRTDTQYF. The chain is built from TRBV5-4 and TRBJ2-3; unclear D gene. The CDR3 length is 15 residues. CDR1 and CDR2 from the germline V gene are SGHNT and YYREEE (reference sequence). V was pared by 1 base and J by 1 base, with 10 bases between. The full variable domain, its missing parts supplied by reference TRBV5-4 and TRBJ2-3, is ETGVTQSPTHLIKTRGQQVTLRCSSQSGHNTVSWYQQALGQGPQFIFQYYREEENGRGNFPPRFSGLQFPNYSSELNVNALELDDSALYLCASSLSGHRTDTQYFGPGTRLTVL.

V usage is TRBV7-8 and J usage is TRBJ1-1, with a tentative D call TRBD1 (5 bases). There are 14 residues in the CDR3. V was pared by 5 bases and J by 1 base, with 11 bases between. Germline CDR1 reads SGHVS; CDR2 reads FQNEAQ. Here the CDR3 reads CASSASRGNTEAFF. In DNA, the CDR3 is TGTGCCAGCAGCGCATCTAGGGGGAACACTGAAGCTTTCTTT.